The next 28 T cell receptor beta chains were all read from a single sample in a study of T cell repertoires in cytomegalovirus infection. TCRdb analysed the reads with MiXCR anew, one entry per CDR3 protein. This sample has about 480,000 distinct CDR3 sequences, with 25% to 35% found just once. These receptors are not linked to any known antigen. This specimen was cultured PBMCs, taken from culture after CMV antigen stimulation. Receptors originate from a human donor in good health (CMV status not recorded). Some clones in this sample may be carry-over from other donors' samples.

This clonotype came up a few times. The CDR3 spells CASSLRTGSETQYF. The CDR3 DNA reads TGTGCCAGCAGCTTGAGGACAGGATCGGAGACCCAGTACTTC. The chain recombines TRBV7-8 with TRBJ2-5, with 7 bases that match TRBD1. Germline values: CDR1 SGHVS, CDR2 FQNEAQ. V gave up 3 bases and J gave up 5 bases; unmatched junction bases: 6. The CDR3 runs to 14 residues.

This clonotype was counted ten times or more. The rearrangement uses TRBV7-6 and TRBJ2-1; the match to TRBD2 covers 9 bases. J gave up 0 bases and V 5 bases, and 11 bases lay outside the gene matches. Germline CDR1 SGHVS, CDR2 FNYEAQ. This CDR3 comprises 18 residues. The CDR3 here is CASSAVRSGRRSYNEQFF. DNA for the CDR3: TGTGCCAGCAGCGCAGTAAGGAGCGGGAGGCGCTCCTACAATGAGCAGTTCTTC.

This clonotype has only a few counts. This chain links TRBV7-2 with TRBJ2-7; 8 nucleotides align to TRBD2. With V trimmed by 5 bases and J by 5 bases, 11 bases remained unmatched. This CDR3 is 15 amino acids long. In germline, CDR1 is SGHTA, CDR2 FQGNSA. In DNA form, the CDR3 reads TGTGCCAGCAGCCAGCGGCAGGCGGGAGGCGACGAGCAGTACTTC. Amino acid sequence: CASSQRQAGGDEQYF.

This clonotype was seen more than once but under ten times. V gene TRBV7-2 combines with J gene TRBJ2-5; TRBD2 matches at 9 bases. The CDR3 has 14 amino acids. The germline V gene has CDR1 SGHTA and CDR2 FQGNSA. V shed 4 bases, J shed 5 bases, and the junction held 5 bases outside the gene matches. The CDR3 loop is CASSYVAGDETQYF. The CDR3 coding sequence is TGTGCCAGCAGCTACGTAGCGGGAGACGAGACCCAGTACTTC.

The chain is built from TRBV5-4 and TRBJ2-7; the D is unclear. Germline V gene lookup returns CDR1 SGHNT and CDR2 YYREEE (reference sequence). This CDR3 contains 11 residues. V lost 9 bases, J lost 7 bases, and 14 bases lay in between. The CDR3 loop reads CANIELGEQYF. The CDR3 region has the DNA TGTGCCAATATAGAATTAGGGGAGCAGTACTTC.

The rearrangement uses TRBV6-6 and TRBJ2-1, with D tentatively TRBD2 (5 bases). Germline CDR1 and CDR2: MNHNY and SVGAGI (reference sequence). Trimming cost V 0 bases and J 5 bases, with 11 bases left between them. The CDR3 runs to 15 residues. The CDR3 spells CASSYSNVGNNEQFF. Written as DNA, the CDR3 is TGTGCCAGCAGTTACTCGAACGTCGGGAACAATGAGCAGTTCTTC.

The V and J genes are TRBV10-3 and TRBJ1-2; TRBD1 matches at 9 bases. From germline, CDR1 is ENHRY and CDR2 SYGVKD. With V trimmed by 5 bases and J by 6 bases, 10 bases remained unmatched. The length of the CDR3 is 15 residues. The CDR3 here is CAISQRGQGFDGYTF. The CDR3 bases are TGTGCCATCAGTCAGCGCGGACAGGGGTTCGATGGCTACACCTTC.

This clonotype showed up just once. The CDR3 here is CASTSGRASGYTF. The CDR3 DNA reads as TGTGCCAGCACCTCGGGGAGGGCGTCCGGCTACACCTTC. The chain joins TRBV27 to TRBJ1-2; D remains unclear. Germline CDR1 is MNHEY and CDR2 is SMNVEV (reference sequence). The length of the CDR3 is 13 residues. Trimming removed 7 bases from V and 8 bases from J, with 17 bases in between.

The gene calls are TRBV24-1 and TRBJ2-1; 9 bases are shared with TRBD1. There are 16 residues in the CDR3. Germline trimming cut 11 bases from V and 5 bases from J; bases unmatched to any gene: 15. The germline gives CDR1 KGHDR, CDR2 SFDVKD. CDR3 in DNA: TGTGCCAAGACACACCGGGACAGGGTTGTTGACAATGAGCAGTTCTTC. Its translation: CAKTHRDRVVDNEQFF.

This chain connects TRBV11-3 to TRBJ1-1; D not resolved. Germline lookup yields CDR1 SGHNT and CDR2 YENEEA. V lost 3 bases to trimming and J lost 10 bases, with 21 bases between them. The CDR3 runs 15 residues. The CDR3 is CASSLAGSPRMGAFF. As DNA, the CDR3 is TGTGCCAGCAGCTTGGCAGGATCCCCCCGGATGGGAGCTTTCTTT.

This chain uses TRBV20-1 with TRBJ2-1, with D hard to call. V lost 0 bases to trimming and J lost 9 bases, with 18 bases between them. The CDR3 has 15 residues. CDR1 and CDR2 (germline): DFQATT, SNEGSKA (reference sequence). CDR3 DNA: TGCAGTGCTAGAGATTTGGCTAGGTCAATAGGTGAGCAGTTCTTC. It is translated as CSARDLARSIGEQFF.

The chain carries TRBV7-9 and TRBJ2-3, with 13 positions matching TRBD2. This CDR3 spans 19 amino acids. Germline V gene lookup returns CDR1 SEHNR and CDR2 FQNEAQ (reference sequence). J lost 1 base, V lost 5 bases, and 12 bases had no gene match. DNA for the CDR3: TGTGCCAGCAGCCCGTCGGCGACTAGCGGGAGGACGGGCACAGATACGCAGTATTTT. Translated, it gives CASSPSATSGRTGTDTQYF.

The rearrangement uses TRBV4-3 and TRBJ2-5; D might be TRBD2 (6 bases). The V gene lost 0 bases and the J gene lost 2 bases, with 13 bases spanning the gap. Germline assignment: CDR1 LGHNA and CDR2 YSLEER. This CDR3 comprises 16 residues. This chain's CDR3 is CASSQDAGWGQETQYF. CDR3 in DNA: TGCGCCAGCAGCCAAGATGCGGGATGGGGTCAAGAGACCCAGTACTTC.

This clonotype showed up just a few times. The chain links TRBV7-2 to TRBJ1-2; D gene ambiguous. V was clipped by 4 bases and J by 2 bases, with 8 bases between them. The CDR3 has 13 amino acids. Germline loops: CDR1 SGHTA, CDR2 FQGNSA. The CDR3 sequence is CASSSSSNYGYTF. For the CDR3, the DNA is TGTGCCAGCAGCTCGTCTTCCAACTATGGCTACACCTTC. The full variable domain, rest sourced from reference TRBV7-2 and TRBJ1-2, is GAGVSQSPSNKVTEKGKDVELRCDPISGHTALYWYRQSLGQGLEFLIYFQGNSAPDKSGLPSDRFSAERTGGSVSTLTIQRTQQEDSAVYLCASSSSSNYGYTFGSGTRLTVV.

The gene calls are TRBV11-3 and TRBJ2-1; D possibly uses TRBD1 or TRBD2 (5 bases each). The length of the CDR3 is 14 residues. Trimming took off 4 bases at V and 4 bases at J, with 11 bases between the two ends. In germline, CDR1 is SGHNT, CDR2 YENEEA. The CDR3 is CASSSGTNYNEQFF. CDR3 sequence (DNA): TGTGCCAGCAGCTCCGGGACGAATTACAATGAGCAGTTCTTC. The full variable domain, completed using reference TRBV11-3 and TRBJ2-1, is EAGVVQSPRYKIIEKKQPVAFWCNPISGHNTLYWYLQNLGQGPELLIRYENEEAVDDSQLPKDRFSAERLKGVDSTLKIQPAELGDSAVYLCASSSGTNYNEQFFGPGTRLTVL.

This clonotype appeared many times. J is TRBJ2-3 and V is TRBV7-2, with a tentative D call TRBD1 (7 bases). This CDR3 spans 15 amino acids. Germline CDR1 reads SGHTA; CDR2 reads FQGNSA. The ends were cut back, 1 base at V and 6 bases at J, with 14 bases in the middle. CDR3 sequence: CASSLGQGGWDTQYF. The DNA of the CDR3 is TGTGCCAGCAGCTTAGGGCAGGGGGGATGGGATACGCAGTATTTT.

The genes are TRBV28 and TRBJ2-1; D remains unclear. Looked up from germline, CDR1 is MDHEN and CDR2 is SYDVKM. This CDR3 spans 11 amino acids. V was clipped by 5 bases and J by 9 bases, with 8 bases between them. Here the CDR3 DNA reads TGTGCCAGCAGTACGCCATCTGAGCAGTTCTTC. Protein: CASSTPSEQFF. The variable domain in full, completed from reference TRBV28 and TRBJ2-1, reads DVKVTQSSRYLVKRTGEKVFLECVQDMDHENMFWYRQDPGLGLRLIYFSYDVKMKEKGDIPEGYSVSREKKERFSLILESASTNQTSMYLCASSTPSEQFFGPGTRLTVL.

The rearrangement joins TRBV19 to TRBJ2-3; TRBD2 matches 13 bases. In germline, CDR1 is LNHDA, CDR2 SQIVND (reference sequence). V lost 7 bases and J lost 6; bases outside the gene matches: 7. There are 15 residues in the CDR3. The CDR3 nucleotides are TGTGCCAGTAACGACGGGACTAGCGGGACCGATACGCAGTATTTT. It specifies CASNDGTSGTDTQYF.

This clonotype was recorded only once. The rearrangement uses TRBV7-9 and TRBJ1-3; unclear D gene. Germline lookup yields CDR1 SEHNR and CDR2 FQNEAQ (reference sequence). This CDR3 comprises 14 residues. V was cut by 3 bases and J by 4 bases, with 10 bases left in between. The CDR3 loop is CASSFPDGGNTIYF. CDR3 DNA: TGTGCCAGCAGCTTCCCCGACGGCGGAAACACCATATATTTT. Based on the CDR3 plus reference TRBV7-9 and TRBJ1-3, the full variable domain is DTGVSQNPRHKITKRGQNVTFRCDPISEHNRLYWYRQTLGQGPEFLTYFQNEAQLEKSRLLSDRFSAERPKGSFSTLEIQRTEQGDSAMYLCASSFPDGGNTIYFGEGSWLTVV.

This clonotype was seen a few times. The CDR3 loop reads CASRPSGQGGVYEQYV. The CDR3 DNA is TGTGCCAGCAGGCCCTCGGGGCAGGGGGGAGTCTACGAGCAGTACGTC. The J gene is TRBJ2-7, the V gene TRBV6-1; TRBD1 is a possible D gene (7 bases). Germline-derived CDR1 and CDR2 are MNHNS and SASEGT. This CDR3 spans 16 amino acids. Trimming took 6 bases from V and 3 from J, leaving 21 bases between them.

The CDR3 region is CSARDLGRDRGYTF. CDR3 bases: TGCAGTGCTAGAGATCTCGGCAGGGACCGAGGCTACACCTTC. The chain is built from TRBV20-1 and TRBJ1-2, with D possibly being TRBD1 (5 bases). This CDR3 spans 14 amino acids. V lost 0 bases and J lost 8, with 16 bases in between. Germline CDR1 and CDR2: DFQATT and SNEGSKA (reference sequence).

This clonotype appeared once. This chain links TRBV6-1 with TRBJ1-5; D perhaps matches TRBD1 (6 bases). Germline V CDR1 and CDR2: MNHNS, SASEGT. With 4 bases removed from V and 3 bases from J, the gap between germline ends came to 19 bases. This CDR3 contains 17 residues. For the CDR3, the DNA is TGTGCCAGCAGTGTCACAGGGTCTCCGGGGGACAATCAGCCCCAGCATTTT. Encoded protein: CASSVTGSPGDNQPQHF.

The chain is built from TRBV4-3 and TRBJ1-6; 9 bases map to TRBD1. V shed 4 bases, J shed 9 bases, and the junction held 10 bases outside the gene matches. The CDR3 spans 16 residues. Germline CDR1 reads LGHNA; CDR2 reads YSLEER. CDR3 DNA sequence: TGCGCCAGCAGCCGGGACAGGGAAGCATCACGTTCACCCCTCCACTTT. Encoded protein: CASSRDREASRSPLHF.

This clonotype has only a few counts. CDR3 sequence reads: CASSSLGLDQETQYF. For the CDR3, the DNA is TGTGCCAGCAGCTCGTTGGGCCTCGACCAAGAGACCCAGTACTTC. This rearrangement joins TRBV13 to TRBJ2-5; D not certain. Germline values: CDR1 PRHDT, CDR2 FYEKMQ (reference sequence). V was cut by 4 bases and J by 0 bases, with 12 bases left in between. This CDR3 spans 15 amino acids.

There are a few counts of this clonotype. The V call is TRBV2, the J call TRBJ1-4; 7 bases fit TRBD1. J lost 5 bases, V lost 0 bases, and 3 bases had no gene match. Germline V CDR1 and CDR2: SNHLY, FYNNEI. The CDR3 covers 15 residues. The CDR3 DNA reads as TGTGCCAGCAGTGAAGCCCGGACAGGAAATGAAAAACTGTTTTTT. Its protein is CASSEARTGNEKLFF. Full variable domain (missing parts from reference TRBV2 and TRBJ1-4): EPEVTQTPSHQVTQMGQEVILRCVPISNHLYFYWYRQILGQKVEFLVSFYNNEISEKSEIFDDQFSVERPDGSNFTLKIRSTKLEDSAMYFCASSEARTGNEKLFFGSGTQLSVL.

This clonotype was picked up a small number of times. This rearrangement joins TRBV19 to TRBJ2-7; D is ambiguous. Germline V gene sequence: CDR1 LNHDA, CDR2 SQIVND (reference sequence). Deletions cut 0 bases from V and 2 bases from J, with 11 bases between. This CDR3 region has 15 residues. This CDR3 reads CASSIDRNTPYEQYF. CDR3 sequence (DNA): TGTGCCAGTAGTATAGATCGGAACACCCCCTACGAGCAGTACTTC.

V usage is TRBV6-2 or TRBV6-3 and J usage is TRBJ2-1, with a tentative D call TRBD2 (6 bases). Germline CDR1 reads MNHEY; CDR2 reads SVGEGT. This CDR3 is built from 12 residues. Trimming cost V 2 bases and J 9 bases, with 8 bases left between them. The CDR3 here is CASSYLGGEQFF. In nucleotides, the CDR3 is TGTGCCAGCAGTTACCTCGGGGGTGAGCAGTTCTTC.

This clonotype was recorded a few times. The chain employs TRBV5-4 and TRBJ2-7; D not certain. Per the germline V gene, CDR1 is SGHNT and CDR2 is YYREEE (reference sequence). The CDR3 has 13 amino acids. V was trimmed by 1 base and J by 3 bases, leaving 8 bases between them. The CDR3 sequence: CASSLHGSYEQYV. CDR3 sequence (DNA): TGTGCCAGCAGCTTGCATGGCAGCTACGAGCAGTACGTC.